This T cell receptor (beta chain) was sequenced for a study of T cells after yellow fever vaccination (dated by TCRdb to 2018 to 2020). About the study as a whole: Libraries from fractions with low cell numbers were prepared with the SMART-Seq v4 Ultra Low Input RNA kit. Blood was collected at multiple timepoints before and after primary and secondary immunization, and bulk PBMC replicates and cell subsets were isolated. Bulk TCR alpha and beta repertoires were sequenced longitudinally to track T-cell clones before and after primary and booster YFV17D yellow fever vaccination. The cohort comprised two healthy male donors, one aged 18 to 29 and one aged 30 to 40 years.

What the treatment or condition label conveys for this sample: live attenuated yellow fever vaccine strain. At each blood-draw timepoint, two biological replicates of bulk PBMCs were collected. A standard Ficoll-Paque protocol was used to isolate PBMCs from peripheral blood. RNA was extracted with TriZol from bulk PBMCs, CD4 and CD8 fractions, and dextramer-positive and dextramer-negative fractions. TCR cDNA was made using 5'RACE template switching, a step that added a universal primer site and unique molecular identifiers. cDNA synthesis was primed from both the TCR alpha and TCR beta constant segments. Two PCR steps were used to amplify libraries, with sample barcodes and sequencing adapters being added in the second step. Libraries were sequenced on Illumina HiSeq 2500 (2x100 bp) or NovaSeq (2x150 bp). Per the authors' processing: MIGEC handled demultiplexing of reads and collapsing into UMI consensus sequences, while MiXCR performed V(D)J alignment. Clonotypes responding to the vaccine were identified with edgeR on replicate PBMC samples, with the criteria of FDR below 0.01 and a log2 fold change above 5 up to day 15. CD4 or CD8 identity was assigned to each bulk clonotype according to whether the clonotype was present at higher abundance in the sequenced CD4 repertoire or the sequenced CD8 repertoire. TCRdb reworked the public reads: Q25 trimming with fastp, MiXCR clone assembly, productive beta chains retained. Identical CDR3 proteins give one entry, which carries the most common genes and DNA. TCRdb, not the authors, supplied the V and J calls. This sample has approximately 350,000 distinct CDR3 sequences in its table, and more than 9% of those were observed once. The ten largest clones add up to around 20% of the sample.

On the study overall, not on this receptor specifically: After the booster, most clones that had expanded after primary vaccination were detected again (around 97% of CD4 and around 88% of CD8), suggesting broad maintenance of memory. Compared with the primary T-cell response, the secondary T-cell response was weaker but faster, peaking on day 5 rather than day 15. Because the study included only two donors, the extent to which the findings can be generalized is limited. A small fraction of clonotypes showed up in both the CD4 and CD8 compartments, probably as a result of convergent recombination. FACS-sorted repertoires could contain abundant contaminating clonotypes from the bulk population, so computational filtering was required.

Many counts were recorded for this clonotype. Its target antigen remains unknown. Base qualities were left out, and no much larger clone turns up one base away. V has 0 bases trimmed and J has 3 bases trimmed; junction bases matching no gene number 14. The CDR3 numbers 18 residues from cysteine through phenylalanine. Only the CDR3 DNA stays, 54 bases, in frame from base 1. In the germline V gene (reference sequence), CDR1 corresponds to DFQATT and CDR2 to SNEGSKA. The chain uses TRBV20-1 and TRBJ2-7, with 10 bases aligning to TRBD1. The sequence derives from a man younger than 35 who received the YFV17D yellow fever vaccine. The sample here was PBMCs, taken on the day of the first yellow fever vaccination. The sequence in DNA is TGCAGTGCTAGAGATGACGGTTTGGGACAGGGGCCCCTCTACGAGCAGTACTTC. It codes for CSARDDGLGQGPLYEQYF.